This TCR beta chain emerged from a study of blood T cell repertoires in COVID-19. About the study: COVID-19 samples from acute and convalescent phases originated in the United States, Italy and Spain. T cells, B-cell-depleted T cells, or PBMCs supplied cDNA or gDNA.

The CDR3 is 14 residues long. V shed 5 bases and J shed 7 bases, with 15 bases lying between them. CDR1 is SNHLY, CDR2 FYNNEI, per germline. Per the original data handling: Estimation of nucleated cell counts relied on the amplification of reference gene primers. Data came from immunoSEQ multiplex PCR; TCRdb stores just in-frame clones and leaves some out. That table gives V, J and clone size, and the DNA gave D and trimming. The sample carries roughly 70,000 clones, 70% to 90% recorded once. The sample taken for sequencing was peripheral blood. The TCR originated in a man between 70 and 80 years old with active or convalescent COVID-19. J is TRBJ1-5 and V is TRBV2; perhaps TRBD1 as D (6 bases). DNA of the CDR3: TGTGCCAGCAGTAAAACAGGGTCCCGACAGCCCCAGCATTTT. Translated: CASSKTGSRQPQHF.